What follows is one TCR beta chain and its context. Its matching antigen is unknown. The length of the CDR3 is 18 residues. The germline V gene has CDR1 MGHRA and CDR2 YSYEKL. V gave up 0 bases and J gave up 0 bases, with 17 bases separating them. These data are taken from a study of early T cells in non-severe SARS-CoV-2 infection. Across the whole study: Sequencing of bulk RNA from unsorted whole blood was done, without chain pairing. Study-wide results and limits: Anti-spike CD8 responses were favored in VDJdb matching, and private and CD4 specificities were missed.

Each cDNA molecule carried a unique molecular identifier. From the 5' RACE reads, TCRdb called clonotypes with MiXCR, one entry per CDR3 protein. This table has around 79,000 distinct CDR3 sequences, around 11% appearing once. The rearrangement links TRBV4-1 to TRBJ1-2, with D possibly matching TRBD1 (5 bases). This TCR was sampled from an adult who was a healthcare worker with PCR-confirmed SARS-CoV-2 infection or an uninfected control (not recorded which). The material sequenced was whole blood, taken at baseline. The CDR3 region has the DNA TGCGCCAGCAGCCAAGAGCCCCTGTTTGAGGGACCTAACTATGGCTACACCTTC. Protein: CASSQEPLFEGPNYGYTF.